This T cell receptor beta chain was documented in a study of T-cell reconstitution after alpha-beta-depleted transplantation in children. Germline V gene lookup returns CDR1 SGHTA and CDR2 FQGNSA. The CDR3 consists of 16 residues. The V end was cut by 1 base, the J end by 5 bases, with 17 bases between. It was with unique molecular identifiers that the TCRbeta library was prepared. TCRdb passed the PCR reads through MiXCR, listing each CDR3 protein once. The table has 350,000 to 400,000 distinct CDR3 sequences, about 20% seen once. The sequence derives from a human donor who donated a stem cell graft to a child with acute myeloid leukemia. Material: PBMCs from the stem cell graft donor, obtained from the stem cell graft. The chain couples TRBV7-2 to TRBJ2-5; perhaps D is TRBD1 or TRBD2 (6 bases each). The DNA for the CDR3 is TGTGCCAGCAGCTTAGGCGGGACAAAAACAAGGGAGACCCAGTACTTC. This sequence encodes CASSLGGTKTRETQYF.